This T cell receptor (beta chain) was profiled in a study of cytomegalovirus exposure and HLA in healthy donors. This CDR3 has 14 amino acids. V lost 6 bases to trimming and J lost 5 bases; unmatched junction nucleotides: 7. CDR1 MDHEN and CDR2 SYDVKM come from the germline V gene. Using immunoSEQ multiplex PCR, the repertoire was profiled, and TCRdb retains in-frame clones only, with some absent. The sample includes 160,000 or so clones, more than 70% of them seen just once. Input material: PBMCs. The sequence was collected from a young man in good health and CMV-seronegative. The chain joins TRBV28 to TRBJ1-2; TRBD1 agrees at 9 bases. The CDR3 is CASRRQGEAYGYTF. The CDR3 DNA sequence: TGTGCCAGCAGAAGACAGGGGGAGGCGTATGGCTACACCTTC.